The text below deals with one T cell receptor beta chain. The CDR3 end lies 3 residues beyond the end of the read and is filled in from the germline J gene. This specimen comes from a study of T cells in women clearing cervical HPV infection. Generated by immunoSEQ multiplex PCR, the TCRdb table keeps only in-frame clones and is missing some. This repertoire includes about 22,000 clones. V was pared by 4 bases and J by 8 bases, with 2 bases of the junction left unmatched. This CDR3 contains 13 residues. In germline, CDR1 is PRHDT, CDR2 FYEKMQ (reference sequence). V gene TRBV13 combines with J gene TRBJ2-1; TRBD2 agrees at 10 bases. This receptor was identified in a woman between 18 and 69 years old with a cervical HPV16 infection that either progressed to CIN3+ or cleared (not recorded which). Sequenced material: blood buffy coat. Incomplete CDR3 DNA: TGTGCCAGCAGCTCCGGGACTAGCGATGAG. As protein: CASSSGTSDE. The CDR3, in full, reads CASSSGTSDEQFF.